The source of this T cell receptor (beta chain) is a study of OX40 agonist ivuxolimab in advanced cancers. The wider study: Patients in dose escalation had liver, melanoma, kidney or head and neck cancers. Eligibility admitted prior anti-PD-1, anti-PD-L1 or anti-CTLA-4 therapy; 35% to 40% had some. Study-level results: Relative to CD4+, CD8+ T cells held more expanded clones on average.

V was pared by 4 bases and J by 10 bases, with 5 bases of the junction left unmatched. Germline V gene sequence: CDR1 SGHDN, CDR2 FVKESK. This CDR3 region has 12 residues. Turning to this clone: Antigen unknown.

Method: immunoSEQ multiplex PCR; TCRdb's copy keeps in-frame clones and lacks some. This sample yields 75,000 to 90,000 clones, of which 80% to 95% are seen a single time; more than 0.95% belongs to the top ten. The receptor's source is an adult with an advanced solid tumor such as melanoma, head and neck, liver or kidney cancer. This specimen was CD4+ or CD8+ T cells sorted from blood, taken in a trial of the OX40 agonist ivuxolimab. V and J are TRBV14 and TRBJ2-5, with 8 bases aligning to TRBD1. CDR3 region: CASSPDRVGQYF. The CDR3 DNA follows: TGTGCCAGCAGCCCGGACAGGGTGGGCCAGTACTTC.